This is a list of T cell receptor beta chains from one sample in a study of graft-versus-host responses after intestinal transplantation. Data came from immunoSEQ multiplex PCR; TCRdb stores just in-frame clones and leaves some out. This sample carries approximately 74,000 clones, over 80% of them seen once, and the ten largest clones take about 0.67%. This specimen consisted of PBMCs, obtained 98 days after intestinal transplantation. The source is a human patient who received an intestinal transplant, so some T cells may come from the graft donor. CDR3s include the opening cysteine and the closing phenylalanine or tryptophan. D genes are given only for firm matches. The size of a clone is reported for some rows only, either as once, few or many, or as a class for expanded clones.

CASNGQGDHEQYF	TGTGCCAGCAACGGACAGGGGGACCACGAGCAGTACTTC	-	TRBD1	TRBV2	TRBJ2-7
CASSIAAGGPNEQFF	TGTGCCAGTAGTATAGCAGCGGGAGGGCCTAATGAGCAGTTCTTC	few	TRBD2	TRBV19	TRBJ2-1
CASSKDFTYNEQFF	TGTGCCAGCAGTAAGGACTTTACCTACAATGAGCAGTTCTTC	-	-	TRBV6-4	TRBJ2-1
CASSRLIQRGQSRANVLTF	TGTGCCAGCAGCCGTCTCATTCAACGAGGACAAAGTCGGGCCAACGTCCTGACTTTC	-	-	TRBV7-1	TRBJ2-6
CASSPLIFNYNEQFF	TGTGCCAGCAGTCCACTTATCTTTAACTACAATGAGCAGTTCTTC	-	-	TRBV27	TRBJ2-1
CASSLMGTGELFF	TGTGCCAGCAGCTTAATGGGGACCGGGGAGCTGTTTTTT	-	-	TRBV7-9	TRBJ2-2
CASSLPNSPLHF	TGTGCCAGCAGTTTACCTAATTCACCCCTCCACTTT	once	-	TRBV27	TRBJ1-6
CASSIDHLARSPGEQYF	TGTGCCAGTAGTATAGATCATCTCGCTAGATCTCCTGGCGAGCAGTACTTC	-	-	TRBV19	TRBJ2-7
CASSQAGGLPSSYNEQFF	TGCGCCAGCAGCCAGGCCGGGGGACTCCCAAGCTCCTACAATGAGCAGTTCTTC	-	-	TRBV4-1	TRBJ2-1
CASSDNLQRGGAYEQYF	TGCGCCAGCAGTGACAACCTACAGCGGGGGGGCGCCTACGAGCAGTACTTC	-	TRBD2	TRBV10-2	TRBJ2-7
CASSPQETQYF	TGTGCCAGCAGCCCCCAAGAGACCCAGTACTTC	few	-	TRBV7-9	TRBJ2-5
CASIRKGAAFF	TGTGCCAGCATCCGGAAGGGCGCCGCTTTCTTT	-	-	TRBV7-8	TRBJ1-1
CASSLGSNNEQFF	TGCGCCAGCAGCTTAGGTTCCAACAATGAGCAGTTCTTC	-	-	TRBV5-1	TRBJ2-1
CASSLNLRHPNTEAFF	TGTGCCAGCAGCCTTAATTTGCGACACCCGAACACTGAAGCTTTCTTT	-	-	TRBV11-1	TRBJ1-1
CASVGVNGYTF	TGTGCCAGCGTCGGGGTCAATGGCTACACCTTC	once	-	TRBV6-5	TRBJ1-2
CASSRRTGGYEQYF	TGTGCCAGCAGCCGTAGGACAGGGGGGTACGAGCAGTACTTC	-	TRBD1	TRBV13	TRBJ2-7
CASSFRQGNSPLHF	TGTGCCAGCAGCTTTCGGCAGGGGAATTCACCCCTCCACTTT	-	-	TRBV5-5	TRBJ1-6
CASSPDGLAYEQYF	TGTGCCAGCAGCCCCGACGGACTAGCCTACGAGCAGTACTTC	-	TRBD2	TRBV7-2	TRBJ2-7
CASSPSSGYYNEQFF	TGTGCCAGCAGCCCTTCTAGCGGATATTACAATGAGCAGTTCTTC	once	TRBD2	TRBV9	TRBJ2-1
CASSLGLAGGSGTDTQYF	TGCGCCAGCAGCTTGGGCCTAGCGGGGGGCAGTGGTACAGATACGCAGTATTTT	-	TRBD2	TRBV5-1	TRBJ2-3
CSDRTGNGYTF	TGCAGCGACCGGACAGGGAATGGCTACACCTTC	-	TRBD1	TRBV29-1	TRBJ1-2
CASSLNGIQDTQYF	TGTGCCAGCAGCTTGAACGGGATACAAGATACGCAGTATTTT	-	-	TRBV5-4	TRBJ2-3
CASSSGPVGYEQYF	TGTGCCAGCAGCTCTGGACCCGTCGGATACGAGCAGTACTTC	-	-	TRBV5-6	TRBJ2-7
CASSSEGTGVYEQYF	TGTGCCAGCAGCTCGGAGGGGACAGGGGTATACGAGCAGTACTTC	-	TRBD1	TRBV7-9	TRBJ2-7
CASSLLGGTSGTTYEQYF	TGTGCCAGCAGTTTATTGGGGGGTACTAGCGGGACCACCTACGAGCAGTACTTC	-	TRBD2	TRBV27	TRBJ2-7
CASSERSAGGSETQYF	TGTGCCAGCAGTGAAAGGTCGGCGGGAGGATCAGAGACCCAGTACTTC	-	TRBD2	TRBV2	TRBJ2-5
CASSLRGGTTDTQYF	TGTGCCAGCAGCTTACGCGGGGGGACCACAGATACGCAGTATTTT	-	TRBD2	TRBV7-9	TRBJ2-3